This T cell receptor (beta chain) was observed in a study of cytomegalovirus exposure and HLA in healthy donors. Study-level points and caveats: Among donors in an Asian-associated ancestry cluster, a later analysis reportedly found fewer N-insertions than the approximately 670-donor mean.

A word on this clone: What it binds is not known.

Germline CDR1 MDHEN, CDR2 SYDVKM. Trimming shortened V by 5 bases and J by 9 bases, and 20 bases separated the two germline ends. There are 15 residues in the CDR3. PCR used 60 Vbeta primers and 13 Jbeta primers. The assay was immunoSEQ multiplex PCR, and TCRdb's table has in-frame clones only and misses some. The repertoire holds 65,000 to 100,000 clones, with roughly 85% as singletons. This TCR was sampled from a female donor in good health and CMV-seronegative. The rearrangement links TRBV28 to TRBJ1-5; D may be TRBD1 (6 bases). Sequencing used PBMCs. The chain's CDR3 is CASSPPPGTGLPQHF. The CDR3, as DNA: TGTGCCAGCAGTCCCCCCCCGGGAACAGGGCTGCCCCAGCATTTT.